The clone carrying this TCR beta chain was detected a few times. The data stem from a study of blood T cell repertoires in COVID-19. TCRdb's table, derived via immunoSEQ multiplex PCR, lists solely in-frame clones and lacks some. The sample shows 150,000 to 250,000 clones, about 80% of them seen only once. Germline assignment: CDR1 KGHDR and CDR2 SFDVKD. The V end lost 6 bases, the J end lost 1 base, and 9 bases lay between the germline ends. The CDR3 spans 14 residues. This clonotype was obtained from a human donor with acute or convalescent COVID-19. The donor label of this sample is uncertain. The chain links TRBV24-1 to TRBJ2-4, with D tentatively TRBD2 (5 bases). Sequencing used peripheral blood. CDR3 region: CATSTSGAKNIQYF. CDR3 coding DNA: TGTGCCACCAGTACCTCGGGGGCCAAAAACATTCAGTACTTC.